The text below deals with one T cell receptor beta chain. What it binds is not known. The sample is drawn from a study of cytomegalovirus exposure and HLA in healthy donors. The primer mix had 60 Vbeta and 13 Jbeta primers. The method was immunoSEQ multiplex PCR; TCRdb's version includes in-frame clones alone and lacks a portion of them. The sample has 150,000 to 200,000 clones; over 60% are singletons. Trimming cost V 1 base and J 5 bases; bases outside gene matches: 10. The CDR3 consists of 16 residues. Germline V gene data show CDR1 as SGHTA and CDR2 as FQGNSA. Study-level points and caveats: Whilst most TCR sequences proved rare, a subset of public TCRs occurred across many donors.

This TCR derives from a man aged 45-65 years in good health and CMV-seropositive. The sequenced material came from PBMCs. The chain links TRBV7-2 to TRBJ1-2; 7 bases fit TRBD1. The CDR3 sequence is CASSLVGTVQNYGYTF. The DNA of the CDR3 is TGTGCCAGCAGCTTAGTAGGGACAGTCCAGAATTATGGCTACACCTTC.